These 16 T cell receptor beta chains originate from one sample sequenced in a study of shared clonotypes between healthy human individuals. The table came from immunoSEQ multiplex PCR; TCRdb's copy has only in-frame clones and leaves some out. The sample shows about 2.4 million clones, about 92% of them seen only once. Sequenced input: naive CD4+ T cells sorted from blood. The subset denotes: CD45RA+ positively selected. The source of these receptors is a man younger than 35 in good health.

V is TRBV9 and J is TRBJ1-5; D remains unclear. V gave up 4 bases and J gave up 1 base, with 12 bases separating them. The CDR3 length is 15 residues. Germline lookup yields CDR1 SGDLS and CDR2 YYNGEE. The CDR3 nucleotides are TGTGCCAGCAGCTCAGATTTTCTCAGCAATCAGCCCCAGCATTTT. Amino acid sequence: CASSSDFLSNQPQHF.

The chain recombines TRBV6-6 with TRBJ1-1, with TRBD1 matching 9 bases. Trimming removed 5 bases from V and 6 bases from J; junction bases left unmatched: 10. Germline loops: CDR1 MNHNY, CDR2 SVGAGI (reference sequence). The CDR3 is 15 residues long. The CDR3 nucleotides are TGTGCCAGCAGTACCGGGACAGGGACTTCTCCTGAAGCTTTCTTT. This translates into CASSTGTGTSPEAFF.

As for this clone: Additional DNA sequences in this sample encode the identical CDR3. The chain joins TRBV11-3 to TRBJ2-5; D unclear. Germline V gives CDR1 SGHNT, CDR2 YENEEA. Trimming stripped 0 bases from V and 4 bases from J, with 6 bases between. CDR3 length equals 13 residues. The CDR3 sequence is CASSLDLGETQYF. The CDR3, as DNA: TGTGCCAGCAGCTTAGATTTGGGAGAGACCCAGTACTTC.

The CDR3 nucleotides are TGTGCCAGCTCCTCACTAGAAAAGGGCGAGCAGTACTTC. This encodes CASSSLEKGEQYF. The chain links TRBV18 to TRBJ2-7; D possibly corresponds to TRBD2 (5 bases). The CDR3 covers 13 residues. Trimming took 6 bases from V and 6 from J, leaving 15 bases between them. CDR1 and CDR2 from the germline V gene are KGHSH and LQKENI.

The chain is built from TRBV4-1 and TRBJ2-2; tentatively, D is TRBD2 (5 bases). Trimming cost V 1 base and J 2 bases, with 14 bases left between them. In germline, CDR1 is MGHRA, CDR2 YSYEKL. The CDR3 has 17 residues. DNA of the CDR3: TGCGCCAGCAGCCAAGGTTCAGCGGTAGGAAACACCGGGGAGCTGTTTTTT. It yields the protein CASSQGSAVGNTGELFF.

This clone occurred once. Within the sample, other DNA sequences also encode this same CDR3. This chain connects TRBV2 to TRBJ1-5; 7 positions agree with TRBD1. With V trimmed by 6 bases and J by 4 bases, 3 bases remained unmatched. The V gene's germline CDR1 is SNHLY and CDR2 FYNNEI. The CDR3 has 13 amino acids. CDR3 in amino acids: CASRGQANQPQHF. CDR3 coding DNA: TGTGCCAGCAGAGGACAGGCGAATCAGCCCCAGCATTTT.

This sequence joins TRBV25-1 and TRBJ2-7; no clear D gene. The CDR3 totals 14 residues. The V end lost 4 bases, the J end lost 0 bases, and 10 bases lay between the germline ends. Germline-derived CDR1 and CDR2 are MGHDK and SYGVNS. The CDR3, as DNA: TGTGCCAGCAGTGTCTACTCGCTCTCCTACGAGCAGTACTTC. Translating gives CASSVYSLSYEQYF.

The CDR3 spells CASSPGQVNNSPLHF. The CDR3 region has the DNA TGTGCCAGCTCACCGGGACAGGTTAATAATTCACCCCTCCACTTT. V is TRBV18 and J is TRBJ1-6, with 8 bases identical to TRBD1. J gave up 5 bases and V 3 bases, and 3 bases lay outside the gene matches. The CDR3 totals 15 residues. Per the germline V gene, CDR1 is KGHSH and CDR2 is LQKENI.

The chain links TRBV9 to TRBJ2-3; TRBD2 aligns across 11 bases. This CDR3 is built from 15 residues. V gave up 3 bases and J gave up 3 bases; unmatched junction bases: 3. Germline V CDR1 and CDR2: SGDLS, YYNGEE. The CDR3, as DNA: TGTGCCAGCAGCGAGACTAGCGGGGTGACAGATACGCAGTATTTT. This translates into CASSETSGVTDTQYF.

This clone was observed a handful of times. This sequence joins TRBV10-3 and TRBJ2-3, with D unclear. Per germline, CDR1 ENHRY and CDR2 SYGVKD. V lost 3 bases and J lost 0, with 4 bases in between. The CDR3 runs to 13 residues. The CDR3 nucleotides read TGTGCCATCAGTGACGGAAGCACAGATACGCAGTATTTT. Residues: CAISDGSTDTQYF.

The chain recombines TRBV20-1 with TRBJ2-1; D gene uncertain. Trimming shortened V by 3 bases and J by 14 bases, and 11 bases separated the two germline ends. Looked up from germline, CDR1 is DFQATT and CDR2 is SNEGSKA (reference sequence). This CDR3 has 10 residues. The chain's CDR3 is CSASLQREFF. CDR3 in DNA: TGCAGTGCTAGCCTCCAGCGAGAGTTCTTC.

The chain recombines TRBV19 with TRBJ2-4; 8 bases align to TRBD1. The germline gives CDR1 LNHDA, CDR2 SQIVND (reference sequence). The CDR3 has 20 residues. Trimming took 7 bases from V and 5 from J; bases not matched to a gene: 25. DNA of the CDR3: TGTGCCAGTATCCCGGGGACAGGACGAAACATACGGTCCCCCCAAAACATTCAGTACTTC. This translates into CASIPGTGRNIRSPQNIQYF.

The chain combines TRBV2 with TRBJ2-7; D ambiguous. The CDR3 runs to 11 residues. Germline V lookup: CDR1 SNHLY, CDR2 FYNNEI. Trimming removed 8 bases at V and 6 bases at J, with 11 bases between. DNA of the CDR3: TGTGCCAGCCGTAGCAGTCGCGAGCAGTACTTC. Translated: CASRSSREQYF.

The V call is TRBV2, the J call TRBJ2-2, with 13 bases lining up with TRBD2. Germline-derived CDR1 and CDR2 are SNHLY and FYNNEI. Trimming took 1 base from V and 3 from J; bases not matched to a gene: 17. CDR3 length equals 22 residues. The CDR3 sequence: CASSEDRGLAGFRTGYTGELFF. Here the CDR3 DNA reads TGTGCCAGCAGTGAAGATCGGGGACTAGCGGGATTTCGAACAGGGTACACCGGGGAGCTGTTTTTT.

This sequence joins TRBV28 and TRBJ1-2; TRBD1 might be the D (6 bases). Germline V CDR1 and CDR2: MDHEN, SYDVKM. The CDR3 has 14 amino acids. V gave up 7 bases and J gave up 8 bases, with 20 bases separating them. CDR3 bases: TGTGCCAGCATCCCTGCGGGGGGGCCGACGGGCTACACCTTC. This codes for CASIPAGGPTGYTF.

V is TRBV11-2 and J is TRBJ2-4; tentative D call: TRBD1 (10 bases). Germline lookup yields CDR1 SGHAT and CDR2 FQNNGV. The CDR3 runs to 19 residues. Trimming took off 1 base at V and 8 bases at J, with 27 bases between the two ends. CDR3 protein: CASSLGDRGISGGRDIQYF. The CDR3 nucleotides read TGTGCCAGCAGCTTAGGGGACAGGGGAATAAGCGGGGGGCGTGACATTCAGTACTTC.